This T cell receptor beta chain was identified during a study of regulatory T cells in long-lasting Graves disease. As regards this clonotype: What it binds is not known.

Per the germline V gene, CDR1 is SQVTM and CDR2 is ANQGSEA. V shed 5 bases, J shed 11 bases, and the junction held 9 bases outside the gene matches. This CDR3 has 13 amino acids. Study conclusions and caveats: Persistent disease samples used TRBV28, TRBJ1-2 and TRBJ2-5 preferentially.

Time point given: persistent/refractory GD, antithyroid drugs over 5 years with positive TRAb. Isolated PBMC RNA provided the starting material for the TCR library. Arm-PCR with iRepertoire HTBI primers amplified the CDR3 regions for these TCR beta libraries. Original data processing: In the combined samples, around 60 TRBV and 14 TRBJ segments were identified. From the multiplex PCR reads, TCRdb called clonotypes with MiXCR, one entry per CDR3 protein. The authors' filters were not applied to this entry. The sample consists of about 660,000 distinct CDR3 sequences, 30% of them appearing once. The sequences come from peripheral blood mononuclear cells (PBMCs), collected when the disease was refractory, from a patient treated with antithyroid drugs. This receptor was taken from a female donor with Graves disease. The J gene is TRBJ1-5, the V gene TRBV29-1; 10 bases agree with TRBD1. Here the CDR3 reads CSVSPGQGQTQHF. CDR3 bases: TGCAGCGTTAGTCCGGGACAGGGGCAGACCCAGCATTTT.